The 17 T cell receptor beta chains below come from one sample, sequenced in a study of blood T cell repertoires in COVID-19. Repertoires were generated with immunoSEQ multiplex PCR, while TCRdb's copy carries only in-frame clones and drops some. The sample holds around 300,000 clones; 75% to 90% are singletons and the top ten take roughly 2.5%. Material for sequencing was PBMCs or T cells enriched from blood (not recorded which). These receptor sequences come from a young woman who had recovered from COVID-19.

The V gene is TRBV7-2, the J gene TRBJ1-2; D ambiguous. Germline values: CDR1 SGHTA, CDR2 FQGNSA. This CDR3 is 14 amino acids long. V shed 4 bases and J shed 4 bases, with 13 bases lying between them. Here the CDR3 reads CASSSSTEGYGYTF. The CDR3 bases are TGTGCCAGCAGCTCCAGCACGGAGGGCTATGGCTACACCTTC.

This chain connects TRBV28 to TRBJ2-1; a possible D gene is TRBD1 (5 bases). V was trimmed by 4 bases and J by 0 bases, leaving 16 bases between them. Germline lookup yields CDR1 MDHEN and CDR2 SYDVKM. This CDR3 spans 17 amino acids. The CDR3 loop reads CASSSEIDSLSYNEQFF. DNA for the CDR3: TGTGCCAGCAGTTCGGAGATAGACAGCCTCTCCTACAATGAGCAGTTCTTC. Complete variable domain (other parts from reference TRBV28 and TRBJ2-1): DVKVTQSSRYLVKRTGEKVFLECVQDMDHENMFWYRQDPGLGLRLIYFSYDVKMKEKGDIPEGYSVSREKKERFSLILESASTNQTSMYLCASSSEIDSLSYNEQFFGPGTRLTVL.

The chain links TRBV5-5 to TRBJ1-2, with 12 bases lining up with TRBD1. Germline CDR1 SGHKS, CDR2 YYEKEE (reference sequence). The CDR3 length is 17 residues. The J segment lost 7 bases and the V segment lost 4 bases, leaving 14 bases of the junction unmatched. The CDR3 sequence is CASSLDGIGTGGFGYTF. In nucleotides, the CDR3 is TGTGCCAGCAGCCTGGATGGGATCGGGACAGGGGGCTTTGGCTACACCTTC.

The chain has TRBV6-2 or TRBV6-3 and TRBJ1-2; 12 bases fit TRBD1. The CDR3 is 18 residues long. Germline V lookup: CDR1 MNHEY, CDR2 SVGEGT. V dropped 2 bases and J dropped 4; count of bases not matched to a gene: 11. For the CDR3, the DNA is TGTGCCAGCAGTTACCAGGGGACAGGGGGCCTTAATACCTATGGCTACACCTTC. Encoded protein: CASSYQGTGGLNTYGYTF.

The V and J genes are TRBV5-1 and TRBJ2-5, with D maybe TRBD2 (6 bases). This CDR3 spans 16 amino acids. Germline V gene sequence: CDR1 SGHRS, CDR2 YFSETQ. V lost 0 bases, J lost 5 bases, and 17 bases lay in between. CDR3 region: CASSLAGQGREETQYF. The CDR3 bases are TGCGCCAGCAGCTTGGCCGGTCAGGGCCGGGAGGAGACCCAGTACTTC. The whole variable domain, filled in from reference TRBV5-1 and TRBJ2-5, reads KAGVTQTPRYLIKTRGQQVTLSCSPISGHRSVSWYQQTPGQGLQFLFEYFSETQRNKGNFPGRFSGRQFSNSRSEMNVSTLELGDSALYLCASSLAGQGREETQYFGPGTRLLVL.

This clone appeared a single time. The rearrangement joins TRBV5-4 to TRBJ1-2, with TRBD1 matching over 9 bases. The CDR3 has 19 residues. V trimming: 0 bases; J trimming: 5 bases; junction bases outside the gene matches: 17. Germline CDR1 and CDR2: SGHNT and YYREEE (reference sequence). The CDR3 DNA follows: TGTGCCAGCAGCTTGGGAACCGGGACAGGGAAGGCTTTTGGGTATGGCTACACCTTC. As protein: CASSLGTGTGKAFGYGYTF.

The genes are TRBV29-1 and TRBJ2-1; tentatively, D is TRBD1 (5 bases). The CDR3 extends over 14 amino acids. Per germline, CDR1 SQVTM and CDR2 ANQGSEA. V lost 6 bases, J lost 8 bases, and 20 bases lay in between. CDR3 in amino acids: CSVARGGPRDEQFF. The CDR3 DNA sequence: TGCAGCGTAGCAAGGGGCGGACCCCGGGATGAGCAGTTCTTC.

This clone turned up a few times. V usage is TRBV6-1 and J usage is TRBJ1-5; a weak D match, TRBD1 (5 bases). V was shortened by 2 bases and J by 2 bases, with 13 bases between the two germline ends. The CDR3 consists of 16 residues. Germline V CDR1 and CDR2: MNHNS, SASEGT. The DNA for the CDR3 is TGTGCCAGCAGTGAAAACCCCGGGGGGGGCAATCAGCCCCAGCATTTT. Protein: CASSENPGGGNQPQHF.

This clone was counted only a few times. This chain joins TRBV3-1 (or the pseudogene TRBV3-2) and TRBJ2-6; D is unclear. CDR3 size: 13 residues. Trimming pared 4 bases from V and 2 bases from J, leaving 3 bases between. CDR1 is LGHDT, CDR2 YNNKEL, per germline (reference sequence). CDR3 protein: CASSPAGANVLTF. The CDR3, as DNA: TGTGCCAGCAGCCCCGCTGGGGCCAACGTCCTGACTTTC.

The V gene is TRBV9, the J gene TRBJ1-1; possible D gene TRBD1, 5 bases. V dropped 4 bases and J dropped 5 bases, with 12 bases sitting between them. The CDR3 contains 13 residues. Germline-derived CDR1 and CDR2 are SGDLS and YYNGEE. Here the CDR3 reads CASSQGGETEAFF. The CDR3 region has the DNA TGTGCCAGCAGCCAGGGAGGAGAAACTGAAGCTTTCTTT.

The V call is TRBV2, the J call TRBJ2-4; weak D call: TRBD1 (6 bases). The CDR3 runs 14 residues. V lost 5 bases, J lost 3 bases, and 11 bases lay in between. Germline CDR1 reads SNHLY; CDR2 reads FYNNEI. The CDR3: CASSIAQGKNIQYF. DNA of the CDR3: TGTGCCAGCAGTATCGCACAGGGCAAAAACATTCAGTACTTC.

This rearrangement joins TRBV6-1 to TRBJ2-7; D uncertain. The V end was cut by 0 bases, the J end by 3 bases, with 12 bases between. This CDR3 is built from 15 residues. The germline CDR1 and CDR2 sequences are MNHNS and SASEGT. Here the CDR3 DNA reads TGTGCCAGCAGTGAAGCGTGGGCCGATCTCTACGAGCAGTACTTC. This codes for CASSEAWADLYEQYF.

The gene calls are TRBV7-2 and TRBJ1-2, with 7 nucleotides matching TRBD1. Germline V gives CDR1 SGHTA, CDR2 FQGNSA. The CDR3 is 15 amino acids. J lost 4 bases, V lost 0 bases, and 5 bases had no gene match. The CDR3 region has the DNA TGTGCCAGCAGCTTAGCCAACACAGGGGCCTATGGCTACACCTTC. Protein product: CASSLANTGAYGYTF.

This clone appeared once. This chain links TRBV7-2 with TRBJ1-1, with a weak D call TRBD1 (5 bases). V lost 2 bases to trimming and J lost 3 bases, with 13 bases between them. Germline V CDR1 and CDR2: SGHTA, FQGNSA. The length of the CDR3 is 15 residues. This chain's CDR3 is CASSLRLRGYTEAFF. The CDR3 nucleotides read TGTGCCAGCAGCTTACGGTTACGGGGGTACACTGAAGCTTTCTTT. Combining the CDR3 with reference TRBV7-2 and TRBJ1-1 gives the whole variable domain GAGVSQSPSNKVTEKGKDVELRCDPISGHTALYWYRQSLGQGLEFLIYFQGNSAPDKSGLPSDRFSAERTGGSVSTLTIQRTQQEDSAVYLCASSLRLRGYTEAFFGQGTRLTVV.

J is TRBJ1-1 and V is TRBV18, with D possibly matching TRBD1 (6 bases). The CDR3 is 16 residues long. Between the trimmed V and J ends, which lost 1 base and 6 bases, there was a span of 18 bases. Germline V gene lookup returns CDR1 KGHSH and CDR2 LQKENI. In nucleotides, the CDR3 is TGTGCCAGCTCACCACTTTTGGCGGACAGTAGAGCTGAAGCTTTCTTT. Protein sequence: CASSPLLADSRAEAFF.

The chain uses TRBV29-1 and TRBJ2-3; D uncertain. The ends were cut back, 0 bases at V and 5 bases at J, with 6 bases in the middle. The germline V gene encodes CDR1 SQVTM and CDR2 ANQGSEA. The CDR3 contains 12 residues. CDR3 amino acids: CSVEEMRDTQYF. The CDR3 coding sequence is TGCAGCGTTGAAGAAATGAGAGATACGCAGTATTTT.

V usage is TRBV7-3 and J usage is TRBJ2-7, with a possible D match to TRBD2 (5 bases). The CDR3 covers 15 residues. The V and J ends lost 3 bases and 2 bases respectively, with 14 bases between them. Germline loops: CDR1 SGHTA, CDR2 FQGTGA. The CDR3 is CASSLRAGAPYEQYF. The CDR3, as DNA: TGTGCCAGCAGCTTGCGGGCAGGTGCCCCCTACGAGCAGTACTTC.